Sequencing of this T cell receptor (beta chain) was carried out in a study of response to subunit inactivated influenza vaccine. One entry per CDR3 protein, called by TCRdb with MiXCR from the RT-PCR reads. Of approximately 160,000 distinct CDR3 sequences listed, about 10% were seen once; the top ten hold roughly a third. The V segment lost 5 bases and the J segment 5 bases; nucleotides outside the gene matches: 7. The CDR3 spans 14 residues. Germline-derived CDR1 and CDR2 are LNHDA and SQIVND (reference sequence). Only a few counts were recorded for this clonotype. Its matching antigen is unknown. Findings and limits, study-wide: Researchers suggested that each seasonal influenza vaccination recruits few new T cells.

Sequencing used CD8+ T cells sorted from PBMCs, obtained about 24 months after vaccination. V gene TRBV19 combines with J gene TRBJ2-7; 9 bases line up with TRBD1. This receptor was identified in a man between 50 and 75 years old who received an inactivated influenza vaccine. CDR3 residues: CASSPWDRVDEQYF. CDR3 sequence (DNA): TGTGCCAGTAGTCCGTGGGACAGGGTGGACGAGCAGTACTTC.